This TCR beta chain was documented in a study of T cell changes during pregnancy in multiple sclerosis. The germline V gene encodes CDR1 MDHEN and CDR2 SYDVKM. V shed 5 bases, J shed 7 bases, and the junction held 7 bases outside the gene matches. The CDR3 has 14 residues. The protocol was immunoSEQ multiplex PCR, while the TCRdb copy is restricted to in-frame clones and leaves out a portion. The data show tens of thousands of clones, 92% seen once. The receptor comes from a female donor with multiple sclerosis, enrolled in a pregnancy study. The sample was peripheral blood, taken in the first trimester of pregnancy. V and J are TRBV28 and TRBJ1-1; 10 bases align to TRBD1. CDR3 DNA sequence: TGTGCCAGCAGTACCCGGACAGGGGGAGGTGAAGCTTTCTTT. Its translation is CASSTRTGGGEAFF.